Following are 15 T cell receptor beta chains from one sample sequenced in a study of T cell responses to AZD1222 COVID-19 vaccine. The method was immunoSEQ multiplex PCR; TCRdb's version includes in-frame clones alone and lacks a portion of them. The data contain some 94,000 clones, roughly nine tenths of them seen just once; the ten biggest clones take up around 3.1%. Sequenced here: peripheral blood, sampled on day 0 of AZD1222 vaccination. The receptors here all came from an adult in good health.

This chain connects TRBV14 to TRBJ2-3; D remains unclear. Germline V gene sequence: CDR1 SGHDN, CDR2 FVKESK. The CDR3 sequence is 15 residues long. V lost 0 bases to trimming and J lost 3 bases, with 10 bases between them. Written as DNA, the CDR3 is TGTGCCAGCAGCCAAGATAAGCAGGTAACAGATACGCAGTATTTT. It specifies CASSQDKQVTDTQYF.

The V call is TRBV7-9, the J call TRBJ1-2; D not certain. Trimming pared 0 bases from V and 6 bases from J, leaving 8 bases between. Germline V gene sequence: CDR1 SEHNR, CDR2 FQNEAQ (reference sequence). The CDR3 is 13 residues long. CDR3 DNA sequence: TGTGCCAGCAGCTTAGCGCTCGGGGATGGCTACACCTTC. Its translation: CASSLALGDGYTF.

V gene TRBV11-2 combines with J gene TRBJ1-1; D possibly corresponds to TRBD1 (5 bases). The V gene lost 1 base and the J gene lost 4 bases, with 7 bases spanning the gap. Germline V gives CDR1 SGHAT, CDR2 FQNNGV. This CDR3 comprises 13 residues. CDR3 sequence: CASSLAGGTEAFF. The DNA for the CDR3 is TGTGCCAGCAGCTTAGCCGGGGGCACTGAAGCTTTCTTT.

This chain links TRBV4-2 with TRBJ2-1; 10 positions agree with TRBD2. From germline, CDR1 is LGHNA and CDR2 YNFKEQ. This CDR3 is 15 amino acids long. The junction had 2 bases not matched to a gene; V was cut back by 1 base and J by 5 bases. CDR3 amino acids: CASSQGTSGNNEQFF. The CDR3 DNA reads as TGTGCCAGCAGCCAAGGGACTAGCGGTAACAATGAGCAGTTCTTC.

The chain couples TRBV3-1 (or the pseudogene TRBV3-2) to TRBJ1-1; possibly TRBD1 for D (5 bases). V shed 4 bases and J shed 8 bases, with 17 bases lying between them. Germline assignment: CDR1 LGHDT and CDR2 YNNKEL (reference sequence). There are 14 residues in the CDR3. CDR3 nucleotides: TGTGCCAGCAGCCTGTTGAGGGGTAGATTCGAAGCTTTCTTT. Translated, it gives CASSLLRGRFEAFF.

This clone has a handful of counts. The V gene is TRBV11-2, the J gene TRBJ2-7; 8 positions match TRBD1. With 3 bases clipped from V and 6 bases from J, the junction kept 7 bases outside the gene matches. CDR3 length equals 14 residues. The germline gives CDR1 SGHAT, CDR2 FQNNGV. Written as DNA, the CDR3 is TGTGCCAGCAGCTTGCTTGGGACAGGACCCGAGCAGTACTTC. Protein product: CASSLLGTGPEQYF. The entire variable domain, with the rest obtained from reference TRBV11-2 and TRBJ2-7, is as follows: EAGVAQSPRYKIIEKRQSVAFWCNPISGHATLYWYQQILGQGPKLLIQFQNNGVVDDSQLPKDRFSAERLKGVDSTLKIQPAKLEDSAVYLCASSLLGTGPEQYFGPGTRLTVT.

V and J are TRBV30 and TRBJ2-1; 8 bases are a match to TRBD2. The ends lost 1 base at V and 4 bases at J; junction bases unmatched: 15. This CDR3 has 18 residues. The germline V gene has CDR1 GTSNPN and CDR2 SVGIG (reference sequence). Here the CDR3 DNA reads TGTGCCTGGAGTGAGATTGTTCGTAAGCGGGAGAAGTACAATGAGCAGTTCTTC. Translated: CAWSEIVRKREKYNEQFF.

The chain recombines TRBV14 with TRBJ2-7; perhaps TRBD1 as D (5 bases). With 5 bases removed from V and 6 bases from J, the gap between germline ends came to 11 bases. Germline lookup yields CDR1 SGHDN and CDR2 FVKESK. This CDR3 is 12 amino acids long. The CDR3 DNA sequence: TGTGCCAGCAGCGGGTCAGGGCTCGAGCAGTACTTC. It encodes CASSGSGLEQYF. Complete variable domain (other parts from reference TRBV14 and TRBJ2-7): EAGVTQFPSHSVIEKGQTVTLRCDPISGHDNLYWYRRVMGKEIKFLLHFVKESKQDESGMPNNRFLAERTGGTYSTLKVQPAELEDSGVYFCASSGSGLEQYFGPGTRLTVT.

The chain couples TRBV19 to TRBJ2-1; 7 bases line up with TRBD2. The CDR3 sequence is 15 residues long. Trimming took 2 bases from V and 3 from J; bases not matched to a gene: 4. The germline gives CDR1 LNHDA, CDR2 SQIVND (reference sequence). The DNA of the CDR3 is TGTGCCAGTAGTATACTTTCTAGCGGCTACAATGAGCAGTTCTTC. Its translation: CASSILSSGYNEQFF. Drawing the rest from reference TRBV19 and TRBJ2-1, the complete variable domain is DGGITQSPKYLFRKEGQNVTLSCEQNLNHDAMYWYRQDPGQGLRLIYYSQIVNDFQKGDIAEGYSVSREKKESFPLTVTSAQKNPTAFYLCASSILSSGYNEQFFGPGTRLTVL.

This clone was found once. The V and J genes are TRBV10-3 and TRBJ1-1, with 7 bases lining up with TRBD1. From germline, CDR1 is ENHRY and CDR2 SYGVKD. The trim removed 10 bases at V and 0 bases at J, leaving 5 bases unmatched. The CDR3 is 13 amino acids. The CDR3 spells CATRTGLNTEAFF. Here the CDR3 DNA reads TGTGCCACACGGACAGGACTGAACACTGAAGCTTTCTTT.

V gene TRBV7-3 combines with J gene TRBJ2-3, with 8 bases matching TRBD2. Trimming at V came to 5 bases and at J to 0 bases, leaving 4 bases not matched to a gene. Germline V gives CDR1 SGHTA, CDR2 FQGTGA. There are 15 residues in the CDR3. The CDR3 nucleotides are TGTGCCAGCAGCGCCGGGAGGGGGAGCACAGATACGCAGTATTTT. Encoded protein: CASSAGRGSTDTQYF.

CDR3 DNA: TGTGCCAGCAGCTACACAACGACAGGTTCGCAGTTCTTC. This translates into CASSYTTTGSQFF. The V call is TRBV7-3, the J call TRBJ2-1; weak D call: TRBD1 (6 bases). CDR1 and CDR2 (germline): SGHTA, FQGTGA. Trimming took 4 bases from V and 12 from J, leaving 16 bases between them. CDR3 length equals 13 residues. Together with reference TRBV7-3 and TRBJ2-1, the CDR3 gives the full variable domain: GAGVSQTPSNKVTEKGKYVELRCDPISGHTALYWYRQSLGQGPEFLIYFQGTGAADDSGLPNDRFFAVRPEGSVSTLKIQRTERGDSAVYLCASSYTTTGSQFFGPGTRLTVL.

The chain is built from TRBV5-1 and TRBJ1-6, with a possible D match to TRBD1 (5 bases). Trimming pared 0 bases from V and 7 bases from J, leaving 5 bases between. From germline, CDR1 is SGHRS and CDR2 YFSETQ. The CDR3 is 13 amino acids. The CDR3 nucleotides are TGCGCCAGCAGCTTGGGGGGGAATTCACCCCTCCACTTT. It encodes CASSLGGNSPLHF.

The chain recombines TRBV30 with TRBJ2-3; maybe TRBD2 (5 bases). CDR1 and CDR2 from the germline V gene are GTSNPN and SVGIG (reference sequence). V lost 2 bases to trimming and J lost 2 bases, with 14 bases between them. The CDR3 runs 15 residues. The CDR3 sequence is CAWSSLRTLTDTQYF. In DNA, the CDR3 is TGTGCCTGGAGTAGCCTCAGGACTCTCACAGATACGCAGTATTTT.

This chain connects TRBV18 to TRBJ1-1; D may be TRBD1 (6 bases). The V gene lost 4 bases and the J gene lost 8 bases, with 14 bases spanning the gap. Germline V gives CDR1 KGHSH, CDR2 LQKENI. This CDR3 contains 13 residues. The CDR3 nucleotides read TGTGCCAGCTCACGGACAGACGGGTGGGAAGCTTTCTTT. Residues: CASSRTDGWEAFF. The variable domain in full, completed from reference TRBV18 and TRBJ1-1, reads NAGVMQNPRHLVRRRGQEARLRCSPMKGHSHVYWYRQLPEEGLKFMVYLQKENIIDESGMPKERFSAEFPKEGPSILRIQQVVRGDSAAYFCASSRTDGWEAFFGQGTRLTVV.